This T cell receptor beta chain was observed in a study of response to subunit inactivated influenza vaccine. MiXCR, run by TCRdb on the RT-PCR reads, gives a single entry per CDR3 protein. The data hold about 540,000 distinct CDR3 sequences, with roughly 23% observed a single time. This clonotype was seen a few times. Trimming at V came to 6 bases and at J to 2 bases, leaving 4 bases not matched to a gene. This CDR3 is built from 13 residues. Germline V gene sequence: CDR1 MGHDK, CDR2 SYGVNS. These records were also assigned to another study, of T cells expressing NK-cell markers. This second report adds: Generation of TCR beta cDNA was performed by 5'RACE template switching incorporating UMIs. Sorted CD3+CD56-NKG2C+, CD3+CD56+NKG2C+ and CD3+CD56+NKG2C- T cells supplied the TCR beta repertoires. There were seven HCMV-seropositive donors and one seronegative donor among the eight sequenced. Alpha-beta TCR T cells were the sole sorting target in several experiments, owing to an anti-gamma-delta TCR antibody.

J is TRBJ2-7 and V is TRBV25-1; 7 positions agree with TRBD1. Sample: CD4+ T cells sorted from PBMCs, taken 11 to 12 days after vaccination. The receptor comes from a man aged 50 to 60 who received an inactivated influenza vaccine. The CDR3 bases are TGTGCCAGCAGCGTCCAGGGGGCCTACGAGCAGTACTTC. It codes for CASSVQGAYEQYF.